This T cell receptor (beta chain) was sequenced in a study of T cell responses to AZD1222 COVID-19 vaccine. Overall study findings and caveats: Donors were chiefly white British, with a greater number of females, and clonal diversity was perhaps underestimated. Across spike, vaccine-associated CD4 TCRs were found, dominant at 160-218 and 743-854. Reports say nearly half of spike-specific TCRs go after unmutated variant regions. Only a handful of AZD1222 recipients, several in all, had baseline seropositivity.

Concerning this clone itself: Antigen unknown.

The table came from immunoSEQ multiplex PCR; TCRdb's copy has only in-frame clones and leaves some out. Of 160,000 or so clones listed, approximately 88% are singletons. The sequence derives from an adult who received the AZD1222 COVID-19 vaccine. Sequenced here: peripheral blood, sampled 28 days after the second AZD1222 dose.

The CDR3 nucleotides are TGTGCCAGCAGTTGGACAGGAGAGACCCAGTACTTC. Its protein is CASSWTGETQYF. This chain connects TRBV12-3 or TRBV12-4 to TRBJ2-5; TRBD1 matches 7 bases. The CDR3 consists of 12 residues. Trimming cost V 4 bases and J 4 bases; bases outside gene matches: 0.